The sequence of this T cell receptor (beta chain) was determined in a study of shared clonotypes between healthy human individuals. Germline values: CDR1 MNHEY, CDR2 SMNVEV (reference sequence). The CDR3 consists of 10 residues. Trimming took 2 bases from V and 6 from J, leaving 2 bases between them. The assay was immunoSEQ multiplex PCR, and TCRdb's table has in-frame clones only and misses some. The profile shows fewer than 400,000 clones, approximately 74% of them singletons. The sequenced sample consisted of memory CD4+ T cells sorted from blood. As to subset: CD45RA-negative fraction. The receptor's source is a man aged 30 to 45 in good health. V and J are TRBV27 and TRBJ2-7; D call uncertain. CDR3 coding DNA: TGTGCCAGCAGTTTAGCCGAGCAGTACTTC. Translated, it gives CASSLAEQYF.